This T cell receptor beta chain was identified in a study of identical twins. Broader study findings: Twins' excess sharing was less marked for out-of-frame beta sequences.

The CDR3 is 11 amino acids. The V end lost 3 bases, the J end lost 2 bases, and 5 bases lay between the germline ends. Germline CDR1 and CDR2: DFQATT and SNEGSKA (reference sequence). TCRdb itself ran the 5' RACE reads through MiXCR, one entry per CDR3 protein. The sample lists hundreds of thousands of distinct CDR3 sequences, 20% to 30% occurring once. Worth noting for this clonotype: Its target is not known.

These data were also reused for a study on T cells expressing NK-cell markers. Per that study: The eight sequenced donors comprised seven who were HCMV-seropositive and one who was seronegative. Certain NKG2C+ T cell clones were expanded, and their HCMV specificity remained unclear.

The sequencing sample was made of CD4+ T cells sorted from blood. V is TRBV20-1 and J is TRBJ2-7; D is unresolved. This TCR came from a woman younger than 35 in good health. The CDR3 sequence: CSASNAYEQYF. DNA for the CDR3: TGCAGTGCTAGCAACGCCTACGAGCAGTACTTC.